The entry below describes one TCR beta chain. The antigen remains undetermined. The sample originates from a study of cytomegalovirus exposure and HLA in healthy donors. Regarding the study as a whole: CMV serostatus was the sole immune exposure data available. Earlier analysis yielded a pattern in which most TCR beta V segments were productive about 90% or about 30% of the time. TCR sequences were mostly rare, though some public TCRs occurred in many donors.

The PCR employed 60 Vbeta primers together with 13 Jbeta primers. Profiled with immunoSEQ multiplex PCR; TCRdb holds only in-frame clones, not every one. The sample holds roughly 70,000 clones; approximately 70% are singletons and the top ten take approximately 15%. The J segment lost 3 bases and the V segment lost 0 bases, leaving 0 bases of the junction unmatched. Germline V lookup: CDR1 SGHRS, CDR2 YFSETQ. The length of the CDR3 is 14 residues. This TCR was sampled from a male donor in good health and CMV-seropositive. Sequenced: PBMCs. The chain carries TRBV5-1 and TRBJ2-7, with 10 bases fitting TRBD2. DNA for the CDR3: TGCGCCAGCAGCTTGGGGACTAGCGGCTACGAGCAGTACTTC. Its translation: CASSLGTSGYEQYF.